A single sample is the source of the 18 T cell receptor beta chains below, sequenced in a study of technical replicates of blood from a few donors. Clones were read by immunoSEQ multiplex PCR, and TCRdb kept only the in-frame ones, dropping some. This sample has about 15,000 clones, with approximately 83% found just once. Sample: PBMCs. The receptors here all came from a human donor in good health.

In this sample, this clone turned up once. The chain links TRBV7-2 to TRBJ1-2, with 9 bases aligning to TRBD1. With V trimmed by 1 base and J by 5 bases, 11 bases remained unmatched. The CDR3 consists of 17 residues. CDR1 and CDR2 (germline): SGHTA, FQGNSA. CDR3 sequence reads: CASSLGTGQGRGYGYTF. CDR3 nucleotides: TGTGCCAGCAGCTTAGGCACGGGACAGGGACGAGGGTATGGCTACACCTTC.

The table lists this clone with a count of one. This chain uses TRBV7-9 with TRBJ1-4; D perhaps matches TRBD1 (6 bases). The CDR3 is 16 amino acids. Germline CDR1 SEHNR, CDR2 FQNEAQ (reference sequence). Trimming left V 5 bases short and J 0 bases short, with 13 bases between. The CDR3 loop is CASSEGTGSTNEKLFF. In DNA, the CDR3 is TGTGCCAGCAGCGAGGGTACAGGGTCAACTAATGAAAAACTGTTTTTT.

In this sample, this clone turned up a few times. CDR3 sequence (DNA): TGTGCCAGCAGTGAAGGGACTAGCGGGAAGTGGTACTTC. This encodes CASSEGTSGKWYF. V is TRBV2 and J is TRBJ2-7; TRBD2 agrees at 12 bases. The length of the CDR3 is 13 residues. The V gene end was trimmed by 1 base and the J gene end by 12 bases; junction bases not matched to a gene: 4. Looked up from germline, CDR1 is SNHLY and CDR2 is FYNNEI.

V and J are TRBV9 and TRBJ2-7; 11 nucleotides agree with TRBD1. Germline trimming cut 0 bases from V and 4 bases from J; bases unmatched to any gene: 3. The CDR3 length is 15 residues. Germline V gene sequence: CDR1 SGDLS, CDR2 YYNGEE. CDR3 coding DNA: TGTGCCAGCAGCGTAGATGGACAGGGGGCTTACGAGCAGTACTTC. Its protein product is CASSVDGQGAYEQYF.

This chain connects TRBV5-4 to TRBJ1-1; 9 bases are shared with TRBD1. This CDR3 has 15 amino acids. With V trimmed by 3 bases and J by 6 bases, 9 bases remained unmatched. Germline V gene lookup returns CDR1 SGHNT and CDR2 YYREEE (reference sequence). CDR3 sequence: CASSSDGTGFSEAFF. CDR3 coding DNA: TGTGCCAGCAGCTCAGACGGGACAGGGTTCTCTGAAGCTTTCTTT.

The chain recombines TRBV5-1 with TRBJ2-1; TRBD1 matches 10 bases. The CDR3 contains 14 residues. The trim removed 4 bases at V and 9 bases at J, leaving 7 bases unmatched. The germline gives CDR1 SGHRS, CDR2 YFSETQ. The CDR3 coding sequence is TGCGCCAGCAGCATCGGGACAGGGGAGCTTGAGCAGTTCTTC. It codes for CASSIGTGELEQFF.

This clone was found once. The rearrangement joins TRBV27 to TRBJ2-1, with D unresolved. CDR1 and CDR2 (germline): MNHEY, SMNVEV (reference sequence). With 5 bases removed from V and 5 bases from J, the gap between germline ends came to 19 bases. CDR3 length equals 16 residues. In DNA form, the CDR3 reads TGTGCCAGCAGTCACCCCGGAGAGACTCGGGACAATGAGCAGTTCTTC. This encodes CASSHPGETRDNEQFF.

This clone was picked up one time. This chain connects TRBV30 to TRBJ2-7; 7 bases line up with TRBD2. This CDR3 has 14 residues. Germline loops: CDR1 GTSNPN, CDR2 SVGIG (reference sequence). V was clipped by 1 base and J by 2 bases; unmatched bases: 5. CDR3 protein: CAWSEGGIPYEQYF. The CDR3 DNA reads as TGTGCCTGGAGTGAGGGAGGGATCCCCTACGAGCAGTACTTC.

The rearrangement joins TRBV28 to TRBJ1-1; D is uncertain. From germline, CDR1 is MDHEN and CDR2 SYDVKM. The V gene lost 3 bases and the J gene lost 5 bases, with 13 bases spanning the gap. The CDR3 has 14 amino acids. Here the CDR3 reads CASSLGGWRTEAFF. The CDR3 nucleotides read TGTGCCAGCAGTTTGGGAGGGTGGCGTACTGAAGCTTTCTTT.

The chain employs TRBV7-9 and TRBJ2-5, with D tentatively TRBD2 (6 bases). CDR1 is SEHNR, CDR2 FQNEAQ, per germline (reference sequence). The CDR3 extends over 14 amino acids. Trimming took 5 bases from V and 5 from J, leaving 15 bases between them. Here the CDR3 reads CASSSYGSGETQYF. As DNA, the CDR3 is TGTGCCAGCAGCAGCTACGGGAGTGGGGAGACCCAGTACTTC.

The gene calls are TRBV6-1 and TRBJ1-1; D is unclear. This CDR3 spans 12 amino acids. Germline V CDR1 and CDR2: MNHNS, SASEGT. Deletions cut 7 bases from V and 12 bases from J, with 18 bases between. CDR3 protein: CASTSLNVRTFF. CDR3 DNA sequence: TGTGCCAGCACCTCATTAAACGTGAGGACTTTCTTT.

The V call is TRBV28, the J call TRBJ2-1, with 9 nucleotides matching TRBD1. The germline V gene encodes CDR1 MDHEN and CDR2 SYDVKM. This CDR3 has 15 amino acids. Trimming removed 4 bases from V and 6 bases from J; junction bases left unmatched: 7. The CDR3 bases are TGTGCCAGCAGTTCTCCCGGGACAGGGTTCAATGAGCAGTTCTTC. This translates into CASSSPGTGFNEQFF.

The rearrangement joins TRBV5-1 to TRBJ2-1; 9 nucleotides line up with TRBD2. With V trimmed by 4 bases and J by 3 bases, 8 bases remained unmatched. From germline, CDR1 is SGHRS and CDR2 YFSETQ. The CDR3 loop spans 16 amino acids. CDR3: CASSQLGLAVYNEQFF. CDR3 DNA sequence: TGCGCCAGCAGCCAACTGGGACTAGCTGTCTACAATGAGCAGTTCTTC.

The chain uses TRBV30 and TRBJ2-7, with 9 positions matching TRBD2. CDR3 size: 14 residues. Trimming at V came to 1 base and at J to 2 bases, leaving 3 bases not matched to a gene. Germline V lookup: CDR1 GTSNPN, CDR2 SVGIG (reference sequence). The CDR3 is CAWSDLAGPYEQYF. In nucleotides, the CDR3 is TGTGCCTGGAGTGACCTAGCGGGACCCTACGAGCAGTACTTC.

This chain uses TRBV5-8 with TRBJ2-3; 14 nucleotides line up with TRBD2. V shed 6 bases and J 1 base; nucleotides not matched to a gene: 4. Germline lookup yields CDR1 SGHTS and CDR2 YDEGEE. This CDR3 has 16 residues. CDR3 protein: CASTLGLAGGTDTQYF. The CDR3 region has the DNA TGTGCCAGCACCCTGGGACTAGCGGGAGGCACAGATACGCAGTATTTT.

This chain uses TRBV4-1 with TRBJ2-7, with 8 nucleotides matching TRBD1. The V gene end was trimmed by 0 bases and the J gene end by 5 bases; junction bases not matched to a gene: 3. Per the germline V gene, CDR1 is MGHRA and CDR2 is YSYEKL. The CDR3 extends over 14 amino acids. The DNA of the CDR3 is TGCGCCAGCAGCCAAGAAACAGGGGGGAACGAGCAGTACTTC. Residues: CASSQETGGNEQYF.

The chain has TRBV5-4 and TRBJ2-5, with D possibly TRBD2 on 6 matching bases. Germline V gives CDR1 SGHNT, CDR2 YYREEE (reference sequence). Trimming removed 4 bases from V and 2 bases from J, with 12 bases in between. The CDR3 covers 14 residues. Here the CDR3 DNA reads TGTGCCAGCAGCGCGCCTAGCGTTCAAGAGACCCAGTACTTC. Protein sequence: CASSAPSVQETQYF.

The chain couples TRBV16 to TRBJ1-4, with D possibly matching TRBD1 (6 bases). Trimming shortened V by 2 bases and J by 8 bases, and 12 bases separated the two germline ends. CDR3 length: 14 residues. The germline V gene encodes CDR1 KGHSY and CDR2 FQNENV. CDR3 sequence: CASSQQGPGEKLFF. DNA for the CDR3: TGTGCCAGCAGCCAACAGGGGCCAGGAGAAAAACTGTTTTTT.